These 16 T cell receptor beta chains were all obtained from the same sample, sequenced in a study of blood T cell repertoires in COVID-19. Clones were read by immunoSEQ multiplex PCR, and TCRdb kept only the in-frame ones, dropping some. Of about 380,000 clones listed, 85% are singletons. The sequenced sample consisted of peripheral blood. The origin of the receptors is a woman between 18 and 29 years old with acute or convalescent COVID-19.

V and J are TRBV5-1 and TRBJ2-1; 7 nucleotides agree with TRBD1. CDR1 and CDR2 (germline): SGHRS, YFSETQ. The CDR3 totals 12 residues. Trimming cost V 4 bases and J 7 bases; bases outside gene matches: 2. CDR3 nucleotides: TGCGCCAGCAGCCCGACAGGGAATGAGCAGTTCTTC. It is translated as CASSPTGNEQFF.

This chain uses TRBV7-8 with TRBJ2-7; tentative D call: TRBD2 (5 bases). CDR3 size: 13 residues. CDR1 is SGHVS and CDR2 is FQNEAQ in the germline V gene. V was trimmed by 1 base and J by 3 bases, leaving 7 bases between them. The CDR3 DNA reads as TGTGCCAGCAGCTTAGATCGGGGCTACGAGCAGTACTTC. This encodes CASSLDRGYEQYF.

The CDR3 is CATSDQGTGGGQPQHF. Here the CDR3 DNA reads TGTGCCACCAGTGACCAAGGGACAGGGGGAGGTCAGCCCCAGCATTTT. The chain recombines TRBV24-1 with TRBJ1-5; TRBD1 matches 11 bases. The CDR3 loop spans 16 amino acids. V was clipped by 4 bases and J by 6 bases; unmatched bases: 7. CDR1 KGHDR and CDR2 SFDVKD come from the germline V gene.

This clone was counted a single time. The chain uses TRBV7-9 and TRBJ2-7; TRBD1 aligns across 8 bases. The germline V gene encodes CDR1 SEHNR and CDR2 FQNEAQ (reference sequence). Trimming cost V 5 bases and J 3 bases; bases outside gene matches: 9. CDR3 size: 15 residues. The CDR3 sequence: CASSHTRQGYYEQYF. Here the CDR3 DNA reads TGTGCCAGCAGCCACACCCGACAGGGGTACTACGAGCAGTACTTC.

The gene calls are TRBV30 and TRBJ2-7; possible D gene TRBD1, 6 bases. The V and J ends lost 1 base and 3 bases respectively, with 10 bases between them. Germline V gives CDR1 GTSNPN, CDR2 SVGIG (reference sequence). There are 13 residues in the CDR3. CDR3 loop: CAWSGIGGYEQYF. Written as DNA, the CDR3 is TGTGCCTGGAGTGGAATAGGGGGCTACGAGCAGTACTTC. Full variable domain (rest looked up from reference TRBV30 and TRBJ2-7): SQTIHQWPATLVQPVGSPLSLECTVEGTSNPNLYWYRQAAGRGLQLLFYSVGIGQISSEVPQNLSASRPQDRQFILSSKKLLLSDSGFYLCAWSGIGGYEQYFGPGTRLTVT.

CDR3 in DNA: TGTGCCAGCAAAGGGGATAGCAATCAGCCCCAGCATTTT. Translation: CASKGDSNQPQHF. This sequence joins TRBV21-1 and TRBJ1-5; the tabulated D call, TRBD1, remains unverified against the DNA. TRBV21-1 is a listed pseudogene. This CDR3 spans 13 amino acids.

The chain combines TRBV5-1 with TRBJ2-1, with 7 bases fitting TRBD1. With V trimmed by 6 bases and J by 15 bases, 15 bases remained unmatched. This CDR3 region has 13 residues. Germline V gives CDR1 SGHRS, CDR2 YFSETQ. The CDR3 bases are TGCGCCAGCAACATCGGGAAGGGGGCCGTTTCGTTCTTC. Encoded protein: CASNIGKGAVSFF.

The chain combines TRBV24-1 with TRBJ2-5, with 7 bases fitting TRBD2. Looked up from germline, CDR1 is KGHDR and CDR2 is SFDVKD. The CDR3 contains 16 residues. V lost 1 base to trimming and J lost 0 bases; unmatched junction nucleotides: 4. CDR3 bases: TGTGCCACCAGTGATTTCGGTGGGAGGGACCAAGAGACCCAGTACTTC. This codes for CATSDFGGRDQETQYF.

Only one count was recorded for this clone. The V and J genes are TRBV7-2 and TRBJ2-2; D not certain. Germline CDR1 reads SGHTA; CDR2 reads FQGNSA. V was pared by 1 base and J by 7 bases, with 16 bases between. The CDR3 extends over 16 amino acids. CDR3 nucleotides: TGTGCCAGCAGCTTAGGGGCCCAGTGGGCGCGCGGGGAGCTGTTTTTT. Its translation is CASSLGAQWARGELFF.

This clone was picked up one time. V is TRBV28 and J is TRBJ1-5; D call uncertain. This CDR3 region has 12 residues. Germline CDR1 MDHEN, CDR2 SYDVKM. V was pared by 2 bases and J by 5 bases, with 4 bases between. The CDR3 is CASSLRYQPQHF. The CDR3 nucleotides read TGTGCCAGCAGTTTACGTTATCAGCCCCAGCATTTT.

V usage is TRBV29-1 and J usage is TRBJ1-4, with TRBD1 as a possible D gene (5 bases). CDR3 length equals 15 residues. The germline gives CDR1 SQVTM, CDR2 ANQGSEA. V lost 7 bases, J lost 5 bases, and 20 bases lay in between. The CDR3 DNA reads as TGCAGCGCTATTTCTTCCGGCACAGGAAATGAAAAACTGTTTTTT. As protein: CSAISSGTGNEKLFF. The variable domain in full, completed from reference TRBV29-1 and TRBJ1-4, reads SAVISQKPSRDICQRGTSLTIQCQVDSQVTMMFWYRQQPGQSLTLIATANQGSEATYESGFVIDKFPISRPNLTFSTLTVSNMSPEDSSIYLCSAISSGTGNEKLFFGSGTQLSVL.

This chain joins TRBV6-6 and TRBJ1-6; 7 nucleotides align to TRBD1. Germline V CDR1 and CDR2: MNHNY, SVGAGI (reference sequence). Losses at the gene ends were 2 bases for V and 6 bases for J; bases not matched to a gene: 4. The CDR3 is 15 residues long. The CDR3 coding sequence is TGTGCCAGCAGTTACGCCGCAGGGGGTAATTCACCCCTCCACTTT. This encodes CASSYAAGGNSPLHF.

V usage is TRBV7-9 and J usage is TRBJ1-4, with D unclear. Between the trimmed V and J ends, which lost 2 bases and 4 bases, there was a span of 11 bases. Germline V lookup: CDR1 SEHNR, CDR2 FQNEAQ (reference sequence). The CDR3 spans 15 residues. CDR3 sequence (DNA): TGTGCCAGCAGCTTAAGTGCGGCTCTTAATGAAAAACTGTTTTTT. It translates to CASSLSAALNEKLFF. Full variable domain (remainder filled in from reference TRBV7-9 and TRBJ1-4): DTGVSQNPRHKITKRGQNVTFRCDPISEHNRLYWYRQTLGQGPEFLTYFQNEAQLEKSRLLSDRFSAERPKGSFSTLEIQRTEQGDSAMYLCASSLSAALNEKLFFGSGTQLSVL.

The chain combines TRBV18 with TRBJ2-2; possible D gene TRBD1, 6 bases. Germline V CDR1 and CDR2: KGHSH, LQKENI. The CDR3 length is 17 residues. The ends were cut back, 2 bases at V and 4 bases at J, with 17 bases in the middle. The CDR3, as DNA: TGTGCCAGCTCACCATACGGTACAGGGTTCACCACCGGGGAGCTGTTTTTT. Translating it yields CASSPYGTGFTTGELFF.

This clone has just a few counts. The CDR3 protein is CATKSAGTGGSMPQYF. CDR3 DNA: TGTGCCACCAAGTCGGCCGGGACAGGGGGAAGTATGCCGCAGTATTTT. The chain employs TRBV10-3 and TRBJ2-3, with 11 bases lining up with TRBD1. The CDR3 runs to 16 residues. The V gene's germline CDR1 is ENHRY and CDR2 SYGVKD. V was clipped by 10 bases and J by 10 bases; unmatched bases: 19.

This chain joins TRBV4-1 and TRBJ1-3; weak D call: TRBD1 (6 bases). The CDR3 length is 17 residues. CDR1 and CDR2 (germline): MGHRA, YSYEKL. With 7 bases removed from V and 3 bases from J, the gap between germline ends came to 22 bases. The CDR3 loop is CASTLGEGGRGGNTIYF. The CDR3 DNA reads TGCGCCAGCACCCTTGGAGAAGGGGGACGAGGTGGAAACACCATATATTTT.